Detailed here is one T cell receptor beta chain. No antigen is known for it. No qualities accompany the bases; no much larger clone lies one base away. Whole blood was collected in K2EDTA tubes by collaborating institutions according to the institutions' own protocols. Collaborator samples were shipped for TCRbeta analysis as frozen whole blood, isolated PBMCs, or DNA extracted from either sample type. This entry belongs to a study of blood T cell repertoires in COVID-19 (dated by TCRdb to 2020 to 2021). Notes on the research overall: Collaborator samples came from the United States, Italy and Spain and covered acute and convalescent phases of COVID-19. The material from the prospective study consisted of cDNA or gDNA derived from T cells, B-cell-depleted T cells, or PBMCs. Deeply sampled blood TCRbeta repertoires from subjects exposed to, actively infected with, or recovered from COVID-19 were included in the dataset. The repertoires were made available in a free public database intended to serve as a resource for research on the immune response to SARS-CoV-2. The samples were drawn from the first 160 participants of the ongoing ImmuneRACE study and from 950 to 1,500 subjects provided by 6 global collaborators. The sample metadata nearly always contained a de-identified subject ID, COVID-19 status, age in years and sex. Where HLA class I and class II types were available, the types were taken from metadata supplied by the sample provider, not from assay-based typing. Points the paper makes about the study in general: The quantity of clinical and demographic metadata differed by source and by participant and was supplied without curation.

TCRbeta CDR3 regions were amplified from genomic DNA by means of the immunoSEQ Assay, a bias-controlled multiplex PCR. Under the source paper's analysis protocol: The number of nucleated cells in each sample was estimated from the amplification of reference gene primers within the assay. To quantify the absolute abundance of each unique TCRbeta CDR3 rearrangement, sequence reads were collapsed and filtered. For each sample, productive Simpson clonality was calculated as the square root of Simpson's diversity index over productive rearrangements. TCRdb retrieved this table from immuneACCESS and kept in-frame rearrangements only. Not all clones are present; in checked studies, unresolved V genes account for under half, and no reason is known for the remainder. For V, J and clone size, that table is used; D and trimming come from the DNA. This sample has around 260,000 clones in its table, and around 88% of those were observed once. Together, the top ten hold around 0.84% of the sample.

Sequences LNHDA (CDR1) and SQIVND (CDR2) are obtained from the germline V gene (reference sequence). V loses 5 bases at its end and J loses 3 bases; junction bases beyond the gene matches: 12. From the cysteine through the phenylalanine, the CDR3 covers 17 amino acids. The read is trimmed to its CDR3 DNA, 51 bases read in frame from base 1. Recombination linked TRBV19 to TRBJ2-7, with 11 bases in between that match TRBD2. Source material: peripheral blood. The receptor was isolated from a man between 25 and 39 years old with acute or convalescent COVID-19. The DNA sequence reads TGTGCCAGTAGTCCTCCTCAGCTAGCGGGAGGACTCTACGAGCAGTACTTC. Translated, it gives CASSPPQLAGGLYEQYF.